The clone carrying this T cell receptor (beta chain) has a single count. The data were produced by immunoSEQ multiplex PCR, yet TCRdb's version contains in-frame clones alone and is incomplete. The sample holds under 200,000 clones, roughly 87% seen once. These data come from a study of blood T cell repertoires in COVID-19. Study details: Researchers got acute and convalescent COVID-19 samples from the United States, Italy and Spain. From T cells, B-cell-depleted T cells, or PBMCs came the material, which was cDNA or gDNA.

CDR1 and CDR2 from the germline V gene are SGHTS and YDEGEE. Germline trimming cut 8 bases from V and 5 bases from J; bases unmatched to any gene: 4. The CDR3 spans 12 residues. Self-reported history from a screening survey and questionnaire set each donor's cohort. Two negative PCRs, clearance, or symptom resolution were required of recovered Cohort 3 donors. This chain connects TRBV5-8 to TRBJ2-5; TRBD2 aligns across 9 bases. This clonotype was sampled from a man over 45 who had recovered from COVID-19. Sequenced input: PBMCs or T cells enriched from blood (not recorded which). The CDR3 here is CASPGTSETQYF. As DNA, the CDR3 is TGTGCCAGTCCCGGGACTAGCGAGACCCAGTACTTC.